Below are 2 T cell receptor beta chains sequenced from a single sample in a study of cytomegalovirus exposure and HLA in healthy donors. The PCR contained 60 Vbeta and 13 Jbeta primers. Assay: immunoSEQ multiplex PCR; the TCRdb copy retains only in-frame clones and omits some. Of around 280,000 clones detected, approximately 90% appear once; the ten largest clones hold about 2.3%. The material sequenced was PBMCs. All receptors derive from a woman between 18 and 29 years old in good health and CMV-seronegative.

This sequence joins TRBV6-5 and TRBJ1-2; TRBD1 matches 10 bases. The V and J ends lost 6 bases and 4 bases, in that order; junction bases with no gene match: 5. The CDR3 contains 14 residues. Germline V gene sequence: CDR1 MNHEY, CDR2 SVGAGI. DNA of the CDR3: TGTGCCAGCAGGTCGGACAGGGGGATCTATGGCTACACCTTC. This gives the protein CASRSDRGIYGYTF.

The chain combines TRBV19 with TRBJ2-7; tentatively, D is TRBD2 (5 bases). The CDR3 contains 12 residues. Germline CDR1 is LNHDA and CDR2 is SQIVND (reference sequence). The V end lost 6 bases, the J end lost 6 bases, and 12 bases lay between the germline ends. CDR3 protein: CASSPQSGEQYF. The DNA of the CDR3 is TGTGCCAGTAGCCCCCAAAGCGGCGAGCAGTACTTC.